What follows are 26 T cell receptor beta chains derived from one specimen sequenced in a study of T cell repertoires in cytomegalovirus infection. No antigen has been assigned to these receptors. TCRdb re-derived calls from the reads in MiXCR, one entry per CDR3 protein. The sample consists of 300,000 to 400,000 distinct CDR3 sequences, 25% to 35% of them appearing once. The material sequenced was cultured PBMCs, taken from culture after CMV antigen stimulation. These receptors were collected from a human donor in good health (CMV status not recorded). Some clones in this sample may be carry-over from other donors' samples.

There are a few counts of this clonotype. The CDR3 DNA reads TGCAGTGCTACCCCTTCGACAGCATTGAACACTGAAGCTTTCTTT. Encoded protein: CSATPSTALNTEAFF. This chain uses TRBV20-1 with TRBJ1-1, with D perhaps TRBD1 (5 bases). Per the germline V gene, CDR1 is DFQATT and CDR2 is SNEGSKA (reference sequence). V was trimmed by 4 bases and J by 0 bases, leaving 15 bases between them. This CDR3 contains 15 residues.

This chain uses TRBV7-8 with TRBJ1-4; TRBD1 matches 8 bases. Looked up from germline, CDR1 is SGHVS and CDR2 is FQNEAQ. CDR3 size: 15 residues. The V segment lost 5 bases and the J segment 7 bases; nucleotides outside the gene matches: 9. The CDR3 nucleotides are TGTGCCAGCAGCCCAAGACAGGGGTTCGGTGAAAAACTGTTTTTT. It yields the protein CASSPRQGFGEKLFF.

The table lists this clonotype with many counts. V and J are TRBV7-2 and TRBJ1-1; 9 bases are a match to TRBD1. Germline-derived CDR1 and CDR2 are SGHTA and FQGNSA. The CDR3 is 16 residues long. With 7 bases clipped from V and 1 base from J, the junction kept 10 bases outside the gene matches. In DNA form, the CDR3 reads TGTGCCAGCAACATCTTCCGGGACAGGGAGAACACTGAAGCTTTCTTT. Translation gives CASNIFRDRENTEAFF. The full variable domain, rest sourced from reference TRBV7-2 and TRBJ1-1, is GAGVSQSPSNKVTEKGKDVELRCDPISGHTALYWYRQSLGQGLEFLIYFQGNSAPDKSGLPSDRFSAERTGGSVSTLTIQRTQQEDSAVYLCASNIFRDRENTEAFFGQGTRLTVV.

This chain links TRBV6-5 with TRBJ1-5, with D perhaps matching TRBD1 (5 bases). V gave up 5 bases and J gave up 7 bases, with 18 bases separating them. This CDR3 contains 15 residues. Germline V gene data show CDR1 as MNHEY and CDR2 as SVGAGI. CDR3 sequence reads: CASSRSGIQGQPQHF. The CDR3 DNA reads as TGTGCCAGCAGTCGATCGGGAATCCAGGGACAGCCCCAGCATTTT.

The V gene is TRBV19, the J gene TRBJ1-5; D call uncertain. This CDR3 is 14 amino acids long. V shed 3 bases and J shed 5 bases, with 11 bases lying between them. CDR1 and CDR2 (germline): LNHDA, SQIVND (reference sequence). This CDR3 is CASSMSAEYQPQHF. CDR3 nucleotides: TGTGCCAGTAGTATGTCAGCAGAGTATCAGCCCCAGCATTTT. Drawing the rest from reference TRBV19 and TRBJ1-5, the complete variable domain is DGGITQSPKYLFRKEGQNVTLSCEQNLNHDAMYWYRQDPGQGLRLIYYSQIVNDFQKGDIAEGYSVSREKKESFPLTVTSAQKNPTAFYLCASSMSAEYQPQHFGDGTRLSIL.

The V gene is TRBV28, the J gene TRBJ2-1, with D uncertain. The V gene lost 7 bases and the J gene lost 6 bases, with 19 bases spanning the gap. The CDR3 contains 15 residues. The V gene's germline CDR1 is MDHEN and CDR2 SYDVKM. The CDR3 loop is CASNDPVGPLNEQFF. The CDR3 DNA is TGTGCCAGCAACGACCCGGTGGGCCCTCTCAATGAGCAGTTCTTC.

The V and J genes are TRBV28 and TRBJ2-3; 8 bases line up with TRBD2. CDR1 and CDR2 (germline): MDHEN, SYDVKM. V lost 11 bases and J lost 5; bases outside the gene matches: 6. This CDR3 spans 12 amino acids. CDR3 protein: CAAAGVGDTQYF. CDR3 nucleotide sequence: TGTGCCGCAGCGGGAGTCGGAGATACGCAGTATTTT.

This clonotype appeared a few times. Here the CDR3 reads CASSPGVGETQYF. The CDR3 nucleotides are TGTGCCAGCAGCCCAGGGGTCGGAGAGACCCAGTACTTC. The chain uses TRBV7-3 and TRBJ2-5, with D possibly being TRBD1 (6 bases). The V gene lost 5 bases and the J gene lost 4 bases, with 11 bases spanning the gap. Germline V gene sequence: CDR1 SGHTA, CDR2 FQGTGA. The CDR3 runs to 13 residues.

The genes are TRBV11-3 and TRBJ2-1; D is perhaps TRBD1 (5 bases). The CDR3 contains 15 residues. V lost 3 bases and J lost 4, with 13 bases in between. Germline loops: CDR1 SGHNT, CDR2 YENEEA. The CDR3 DNA reads as TGTGCCAGCAGCTTGCAGGGCGGACCATACAATGAGCAGTTCTTC. This sequence encodes CASSLQGGPYNEQFF.

In its sample, this clonotype was seen a few times. This chain links TRBV4-2 with TRBJ1-2; D remains ambiguous. Trimming took off 0 bases at V and 4 bases at J, with 9 bases between the two ends. The germline CDR1 and CDR2 sequences are LGHNA and YNFKEQ. This CDR3 has 14 residues. The CDR3: CASSQEGNSYGYTF. The DNA of the CDR3 is TGTGCCAGCAGCCAAGAGGGGAACAGCTATGGCTACACCTTC.

The rearrangement joins TRBV6-5 to TRBJ2-1; D not resolved. V was cut by 6 bases and J by 3 bases, with 9 bases left in between. The germline CDR1 and CDR2 sequences are MNHEY and SVGAGI. The CDR3 covers 13 residues. Written as DNA, the CDR3 is TGTGCCAGCAGCTTGGTATACTACAATGAGCAGTTCTTC. It is translated as CASSLVYYNEQFF.

The chain links TRBV27 to TRBJ1-2; TRBD1 matches 7 bases. From germline, CDR1 is MNHEY and CDR2 SMNVEV (reference sequence). The CDR3 runs 13 residues. V was pared by 5 bases and J by 4 bases, with 4 bases of the junction left unmatched. As DNA, the CDR3 is TGTGCCAGCAGTCTGACAGGGATCTATGGCTACACCTTC. Translating gives CASSLTGIYGYTF.

This clonotype appeared a few times. The chain carries TRBV7-6 and TRBJ2-2; 7 bases match TRBD1. Germline V lookup: CDR1 SGHVS, CDR2 FNYEAQ. This CDR3 has 16 amino acids. V was pared by 7 bases and J by 8 bases, with 16 bases of the junction left unmatched. CDR3 sequence reads: CASKFRTGLLEGELFF. The CDR3 coding sequence is TGTGCCAGCAAATTCAGGACAGGACTTTTGGAGGGGGAGCTGTTTTTT.

This sequence joins TRBV6-5 and TRBJ1-2; TRBD1 aligns across 7 bases. Germline V gene sequence: CDR1 MNHEY, CDR2 SVGAGI. The ends lost 7 bases at V and 6 bases at J; junction bases unmatched: 5. This CDR3 region has 12 residues. The CDR3 region has the DNA TGTGCCAGCAAAGGGGGCGCAAATGGCTACACCTTC. This translates into CASKGGANGYTF.

The gene calls are TRBV7-4 and TRBJ1-5; no definite D call. This CDR3 is 12 amino acids long. The germline gives CDR1 SGHVT, CDR2 SQSDAQ. The ends were cut back, 8 bases at V and 3 bases at J, with 8 bases in the middle. CDR3 amino acids: CASPGINQPQHF. The CDR3 DNA sequence: TGTGCCAGCCCGGGTATCAATCAGCCCCAGCATTTT.

The V call is TRBV20-1, the J call TRBJ2-7; 11 nucleotides line up with TRBD2. The CDR3 consists of 15 residues. Germline CDR1 DFQATT, CDR2 SNEGSKA (reference sequence). The ends lost 5 bases at V and 1 base at J; junction bases unmatched: 7. CDR3 region: CSAEKRLAGSYEQYF. CDR3 in DNA: TGCAGTGCTGAGAAACGACTAGCGGGGTCCTACGAGCAGTACTTC.

The chain joins TRBV12-3 or TRBV12-4 to TRBJ1-2; D gene uncertain. CDR3 length equals 21 residues. With 5 bases removed from V and 2 bases from J, the gap between germline ends came to 33 bases. The CDR3 coding sequence is TGTGCCAGCAGTCCCCCTGTGGGCAGGCCCCCCACAAGAGGGTCAAACTATGGCTACACCTTC. This gives the protein CASSPPVGRPPTRGSNYGYTF.

This clonotype was picked up a small number of times. The rearrangement uses TRBV6-5 and TRBJ1-1; perhaps TRBD1 as D (6 bases). V shed 6 bases and J shed 6 bases, with 20 bases lying between them. Germline values: CDR1 MNHEY, CDR2 SVGAGI. The CDR3 spans 15 residues. CDR3 residues: CASRGGQSRRSEAFF. The CDR3 DNA sequence: TGTGCCAGCAGGGGTGGACAGTCGAGAAGGTCTGAAGCTTTCTTT.

The chain joins TRBV6-1 to TRBJ2-7, with 7 bases lining up with TRBD1. Germline V lookup: CDR1 MNHNS, CDR2 SASEGT. V lost 2 bases to trimming and J lost 7 bases; unmatched junction nucleotides: 8. The CDR3 spans 14 residues. CDR3 coding DNA: TGTGCCAGCAGTGAACTGAAGGGACAGTCTGAGCAGTACTTC. Translation: CASSELKGQSEQYF.

V usage is TRBV27 and J usage is TRBJ1-1; weak D call: TRBD1 (6 bases). CDR1 is MNHEY and CDR2 is SMNVEV in the germline V gene (reference sequence). The CDR3 spans 12 residues. Trimming shortened V by 7 bases and J by 10 bases, and 16 bases separated the two germline ends. CDR3: CASIPAGQGAFF. CDR3 coding DNA: TGTGCCAGCATCCCCGCGGGACAAGGAGCTTTCTTT.

The rearrangement joins TRBV6-6 to TRBJ2-3; perhaps TRBD2 as D (6 bases). CDR1 is MNHNY, CDR2 SVGAGI, per germline (reference sequence). The CDR3 runs 16 residues. V dropped 0 bases and J dropped 1 base, with 11 bases sitting between them. The CDR3 protein is CASSYSNPGGTDTQYF. CDR3 bases: TGTGCCAGCAGTTACTCGAACCCGGGGGGCACAGATACGCAGTATTTT.

This clonotype was seen only a few times. The V gene is TRBV12-3 or TRBV12-4, the J gene TRBJ2-7; no definite D call. This CDR3 is built from 13 residues. Trimming pared 3 bases from V and 5 bases from J, leaving 11 bases between. The CDR3 sequence is CASSFSAVHEQYF. The CDR3, as DNA: TGTGCCAGCAGTTTTTCCGCGGTCCACGAGCAGTACTTC.

In its sample, this clonotype was seen a few times. The chain has TRBV2 and TRBJ1-6; TRBD1 aligns across 11 bases. V shed 5 bases, J shed 9 bases, and the junction held 18 bases outside the gene matches. Germline V lookup: CDR1 SNHLY, CDR2 FYNNEI. The CDR3 length is 19 residues. The CDR3 DNA reads TGTGCCAGCAGTAGACAAGGTGGACAGGGGGCAGTTAGTAGTTCACCCCTCCACTTT. It specifies CASSRQGGQGAVSSSPLHF.

This clonotype was seen a handful of times. The chain has TRBV7-2 and TRBJ2-7; TRBD1 matches at 11 bases. Unmatched junction bases numbered 5, after V lost 5 bases and J lost 5 bases. The CDR3 extends over 14 amino acids. CDR1 SGHTA and CDR2 FQGNSA come from the germline V gene. The CDR3 DNA reads as TGTGCCAGCAGCCCGGACAGGGGGCGCGACGAGCAGTACTTC. This translates into CASSPDRGRDEQYF.

V gene TRBV12-3 or TRBV12-4 combines with J gene TRBJ1-2; D is possibly TRBD1 (6 bases). The CDR3 sequence is 14 residues long. Trimming took 8 bases from V and 4 from J, leaving 17 bases between them. CDR3 protein: CASDMQGLGYGYTF. DNA for the CDR3: TGTGCCAGCGACATGCAGGGGCTGGGCTATGGCTACACCTTC.

The V gene is TRBV7-3, the J gene TRBJ2-7; 7 bases are shared with TRBD2. Germline CDR1 and CDR2: SGHTA and FQGTGA. Losses at the gene ends were 5 bases for V and 0 bases for J; bases not matched to a gene: 7. This CDR3 has 15 amino acids. CDR3 sequence: CASSPSGESSYEQYF. CDR3 in DNA: TGTGCCAGCAGCCCGAGCGGGGAAAGCTCCTACGAGCAGTACTTC. Complete variable domain (other parts from reference TRBV7-3 and TRBJ2-7): GAGVSQTPSNKVTEKGKYVELRCDPISGHTALYWYRQSLGQGPEFLIYFQGTGAADDSGLPNDRFFAVRPEGSVSTLKIQRTERGDSAVYLCASSPSGESSYEQYFGPGTRLTVT.